The entry below describes one T cell receptor beta chain. Its antigen specificity is not known. Base qualities are not recorded, but no much larger clone differs from it by a single base. TCR beta libraries were generated from genomic DNA with the immunoSEQ kit, following the manufacturer's recommendations. For library preparation, a first multiplex PCR was performed with proprietary primers, followed by a second PCR in which unique barcodes were added, and bead cleanups were performed after each round. Each sample batch included a kit-provided positive control reaction and a negative control reaction. The final libraries underwent checking on an Agilent 4200 TapeStation D1000 ScreenTape, volumetric pooling, and quantification by qPCR. An Illumina NextSeq500 fitted with a MidOutput 150-cycle cartridge performed the sequencing, running 156 Read1 cycles and 15 Index1 cycles with the kit's custom primers. The pooled library was loaded at approximately 1 pM with an approximately 20% PhiX control spike-in. The study's processing was this. Vendor-processed data were analyzed in R, and a clonotype was defined as all T cells sharing the same CDR3 nucleotide sequence. In the clone abundance analyses, frequencies were normalized to the 10,000 most abundant clones in each sample. Before analysis, public T cell clones were removed, and these numbered fewer than six per sample on average. A difference in abundance of at least 32-fold between compartments was used to define tumor-enriched and baseline blood-enriched clonotypes. A beta-binomial differential abundance model was applied to find clonotypes that expanded or contracted between blood time points. Tumor-blood repertoire similarity was measured with the Baroni-Urbani and Buser coefficient, and groups were compared using two-tailed Wilcoxon tests in R. TCRdb limited this immuneACCESS table to in-frame rearrangements with V and J called. A share of clones is missing; checked studies link under half to unresolved V genes, and the rest is unexplained. That table is the source of V, J and clone size, and D and trimming were worked out from the DNA. Across this sample there are more than 75,000 clones, with under 90% seen only once. In total, the top ten clones hold 6% to 7% of the sample.

This record comes from a study of radiation and T cells in renal cell carcinoma (dated by TCRdb to the early 2020s). Describing the broader study: Samples came from a clinical trial, in which primary renal cell carcinomas received 15 Gy stereotactic body radiation therapy followed by nephrectomy 4 weeks later. TCR beta sequencing covered 53 samples in total, comprising 25 or so tumors and roughly 27 peripheral blood samples. In the 45 to 65 samples combined, 4,016,671 unique CDR3 nucleotide sequences were found, encoding 3,000,000 or so unique CDR3 amino acid sequences.

Trimming takes 4 bases from V and 3 bases from J, and the germline ends sit 12 bases apart. According to the germline V gene, CDR1 reads SQVTM and CDR2 reads ANQGSEA. Inclusive of the bounding cysteine and phenylalanine, the CDR3 is 13 residues long. CDR3 DNA only is kept here, 39 bases in frame from base 1. The time point label, read with the paper, signifies: baseline pretreatment blood. In the paper's terms, the treatment or condition label means: 15 Gy SBRT to primary tumor, nephrectomy 4 weeks later. Serial peripheral blood from radiation-treated patients was sampled at baseline, 2 weeks and 4 weeks after SBRT to track tumor-enriched clonotypes. Every patient's renal cell carcinoma showed clear cell pathology. Genomic DNA for TCR sequencing was prepared using the QIAamp DNA Blood Mini Kit (Qiagen). Samples were included in the analyses only if all quality control checks were passed. Points the paper makes about the study in general: Because no pretreatment tumor biopsies were available, whether clonotypes were present in the tumor at baseline could not be determined. Top tumor clonotypes rose in blood from baseline to 2 weeks post-radiation, then contracted by 4 weeks, suggesting transient expansion of tumor-resident clones. Tracking of blood repertoire dynamics stopped at less than five weeks after treatment, with no follow-up past that point. With a single-armed trial design, the study had no way to address how radiation dose or scheduling affects the TCR repertoire.

This clonotype originated in a man aged 60 to 69 with renal cell carcinoma. Recombination connected TRBV29-1 to TRBJ1-1; the D gene is perhaps TRBD1, on 5 matching bases. The sequences come from blood, collected from a patient whose treatment included radiotherapy and nephrectomy. At the DNA level, the sequence is TGCAGCGTTGGGAGGGGAAGGTACACTGAAGCTTTCTTT. This translates into CSVGRGRYTEAFF.